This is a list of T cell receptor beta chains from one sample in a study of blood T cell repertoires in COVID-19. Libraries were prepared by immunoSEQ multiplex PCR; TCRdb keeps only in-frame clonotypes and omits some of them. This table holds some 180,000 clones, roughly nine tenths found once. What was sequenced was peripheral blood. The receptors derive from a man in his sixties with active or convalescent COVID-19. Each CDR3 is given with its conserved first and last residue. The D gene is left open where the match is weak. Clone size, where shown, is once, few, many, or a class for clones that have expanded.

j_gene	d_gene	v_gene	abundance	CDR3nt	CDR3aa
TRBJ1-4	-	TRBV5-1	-	TGCGCCAGCAGCTTGCGGACGGGAGAAAAACTGTTTTTT	CASSLRTGEKLFF
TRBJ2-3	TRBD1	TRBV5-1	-	TGCGCCAGCAGCTTGCAGGGACAGGGGGGAGATACGCAGTATTTT	CASSLQGQGGDTQYF
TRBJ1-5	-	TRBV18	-	TGTGCCAGCTCACCTGGCAGGGTAGATCAGCCCCAGCATTTT	CASSPGRVDQPQHF
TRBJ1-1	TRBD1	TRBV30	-	TGTGCCTGGGGGGGACAGGGACAGAACACTGAAGCTTTCTTT	CAWGGQGQNTEAFF
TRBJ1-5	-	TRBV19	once	TGTGCCAGTAGTATTTTTGTCGCCTTGGGAGCCAATCAGCCCCAGCATTTT	CASSIFVALGANQPQHF
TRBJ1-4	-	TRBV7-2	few	TGTGCCAGCAGCTCAACCGAGACGGGGGAAAAACTGTTTTTT	CASSSTETGEKLFF
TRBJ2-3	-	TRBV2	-	TGTGCCAGCAGTGGTGGGTCCAGCGGTGATACGCAGTATTTT	CASSGGSSGDTQYF
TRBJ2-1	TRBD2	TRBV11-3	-	TGTGCCAGCAGCCCGGCAGCGGGGGGTAACAATGAGCAGTTCTTC	CASSPAAGGNNEQFF
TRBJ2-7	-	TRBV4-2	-	TGTGCCAGCAGCCAAGACAGGGTGGGGTACGAGCAGTACTTC	CASSQDRVGYEQYF
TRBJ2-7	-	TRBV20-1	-	TGCAGTGCTAGTATAGAGACCTACGAGCAGTACTTC	CSASIETYEQYF
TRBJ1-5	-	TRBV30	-	TGTGCCTGGAGTGGGGGCATGGGGGCTAATCAGCCCCAGCATTTT	CAWSGGMGANQPQHF
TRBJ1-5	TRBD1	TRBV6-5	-	TGTGCCAGCAGTCCTGACAGGGGTGGGCAGCCCCAGCATTTT	CASSPDRGGQPQHF
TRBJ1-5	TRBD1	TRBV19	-	TGTGCCAGTATGCGACAGGGTTATCAGCCCCAGCATTTT	CASMRQGYQPQHF
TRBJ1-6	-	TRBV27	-	TGTGCCAGCAGTTTGTCCGGGAGCCAAAGCTCCTATAATTCACCCCTCCACTTT	CASSLSGSQSSYNSPLHF
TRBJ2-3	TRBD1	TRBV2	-	TGTGCCAGCAGTGTCGTTAAGGGGGCGGATACGCAGTATTTT	CASSVVKGADTQYF
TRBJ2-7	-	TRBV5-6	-	TGTGCCAGCAGCTTGGCCAGGGCCGACCTTACCTACGAGCAGTACTTC	CASSLARADLTYEQYF
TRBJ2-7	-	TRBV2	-	TGTGCCAGCAGCTACTCCTACGAGCAGTACTTC	CASSYSYEQYF
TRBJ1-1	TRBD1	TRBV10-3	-	TGTGCCATCAGAACCACCGGGACAGGGGACACTGAAGCTTTCTTT	CAIRTTGTGDTEAFF
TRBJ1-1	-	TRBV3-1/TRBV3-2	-	TGTGCCAGCAGCCCCTCTGAAGGGGTCTCTGAAGCTTTCTTT	CASSPSEGVSEAFF
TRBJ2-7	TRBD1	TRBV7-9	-	TGTGCCAGCAGCTTCGGGACAGCTGGAGAGCAGTACTTC	CASSFGTAGEQYF
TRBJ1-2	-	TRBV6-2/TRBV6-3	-	TGTGCCAGCAGTTACTCTCCAACTAACTATGGCTACACCTTC	CASSYSPTNYGYTF
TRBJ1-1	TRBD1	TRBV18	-	TGTGCCAGCTCACCCCGGCAGACAGGGGACACTGAAGCTTTCTTT	CASSPRQTGDTEAFF
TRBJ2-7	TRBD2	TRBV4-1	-	TGCGCCAGCAGCCAATTTCCTCGCGGGGGGGACGTCGAGCAGTACTTC	CASSQFPRGGDVEQYF
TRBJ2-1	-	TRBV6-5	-	TGTGCCAGCAGTACTAGTTGGGGCTACAATGAGCAGTTCTTC	CASSTSWGYNEQFF
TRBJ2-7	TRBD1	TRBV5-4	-	TGTGCCAGCAGCTTAGGGACAGGGGCCTACGAGCAGTACTTC	CASSLGTGAYEQYF
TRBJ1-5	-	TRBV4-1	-	TGCGCCAGCAGCCAAGATGCGGGTCAGCCCCAGCATTTT	CASSQDAGQPQHF
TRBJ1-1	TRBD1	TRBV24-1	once	TGTGCCACCGGCCAGACAGGGGACACTGAAGCTTTCTTT	CATGQTGDTEAFF
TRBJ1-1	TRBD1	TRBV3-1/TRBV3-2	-	TGTGCCAGCAGCCCTAGGACAGGATCCACTGAAGCTTTCTTT	CASSPRTGSTEAFF
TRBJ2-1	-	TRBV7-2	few	TGTGCCAGCAGCTTCGACAATGAGCAGTTCTTC	CASSFDNEQFF
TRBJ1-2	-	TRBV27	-	TGTGCCAGCAGCCCGAGGCCAGACTATGGCTACACCTTC	CASSPRPDYGYTF
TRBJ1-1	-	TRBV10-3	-	TGTGCCATCAGTGAACCAGGAGGGAACACTGAAGCTTTCTTT	CAISEPGGNTEAFF
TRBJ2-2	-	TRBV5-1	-	TGCGCCAGCAGCTTGGACAGGGCTACCGGGGAGCTGTTTTTT	CASSLDRATGELFF
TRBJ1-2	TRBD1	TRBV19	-	TGTGCCAGTAGTATGGGACAGGCGACCTGGGTCACCTTC	CASSMGQATWVTF
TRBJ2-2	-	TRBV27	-	TGTGCCAGCAGTTTAAAGGTGTCAGGCGCGAACACCGGGGAGCTGTTTTTT	CASSLKVSGANTGELFF
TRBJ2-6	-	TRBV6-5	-	TGTGCCAGCATTTCGGGACTCTCTGGGGCCAACGTCCTGACTTTC	CASISGLSGANVLTF
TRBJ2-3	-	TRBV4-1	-	TGCGCCAGCAGCCAAGATAGACAGCAGCAGTATTTT	CASSQDRQQQYF
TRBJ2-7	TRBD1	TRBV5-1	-	TGCGCCAGCAGCTTGGCTGACAGGGGCGACGAGCAGTACTTC	CASSLADRGDEQYF
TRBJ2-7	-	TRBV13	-	TGTGCCAGCAGCCCCCCCGCGGGGTACGAGCAGTACTTC	CASSPPAGYEQYF
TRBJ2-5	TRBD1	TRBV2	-	TGTGCCAGCGCCTCCGGGACAGGGTATCAAGAGACCCAGTACTTC	CASASGTGYQETQYF
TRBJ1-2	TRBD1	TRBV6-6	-	TGTGCCAGCAGTTGGGACAGCGACTTATATGGCTACACCTTC	CASSWDSDLYGYTF
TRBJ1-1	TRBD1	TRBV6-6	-	TGTGCCAGCAGAAGACAGGGGAACACTGAAGCTTTCTTT	CASRRQGNTEAFF